One sample yielded the 32 T cell receptor beta chains listed below, sequenced in a study of shared clonotypes between healthy human individuals. The data were produced by immunoSEQ multiplex PCR, yet TCRdb's version contains in-frame clones alone and is incomplete. In the table there are roughly 2.5 million clones, just over 90% of which are singletons. The source material was naive CD4+ T cells sorted from blood. Subset indicated: CD45RA+ positively selected. The source of these receptors is a man aged 18 to 30 in good health.

The chain is built from TRBV4-1 and TRBJ2-1; possible D gene TRBD2, 5 bases. Trimming cost V 1 base and J 5 bases, with 18 bases left between them. The germline CDR1 and CDR2 sequences are MGHRA and YSYEKL. The CDR3 has 17 amino acids. The CDR3 region has the DNA TGCGCCAGCAGCCAAGTGGCGGACTTCCGGATGAACAATGAGCAGTTCTTC. It codes for CASSQVADFRMNNEQFF.

J is TRBJ2-1 and V is TRBV29-1; D is possibly TRBD2 (5 bases). Germline CDR1 is SQVTM and CDR2 is ANQGSEA. Trimming cost V 2 bases and J 4 bases, with 12 bases left between them. There are 14 residues in the CDR3. The CDR3 DNA reads TGCAGCGTTGAAAGGCGGGCAATTTACAATGAGCAGTTCTTC. Translated, it gives CSVERRAIYNEQFF.

The chain has TRBV2 and TRBJ1-4; perhaps TRBD1 as D (5 bases). The CDR3 totals 18 residues. The ends were cut back, 1 base at V and 7 bases at J, with 22 bases in the middle. CDR1 is SNHLY and CDR2 is FYNNEI in the germline V gene. The CDR3 reads CASSEEGGAWFVREKLFF. CDR3 sequence (DNA): TGTGCCAGCAGTGAAGAGGGTGGGGCCTGGTTCGTTCGTGAAAAACTGTTTTTT. The full variable domain, in which reference TRBV2 and TRBJ1-4 provide the parts outside the CDR3, is EPEVTQTPSHQVTQMGQEVILRCVPISNHLYFYWYRQILGQKVEFLVSFYNNEISEKSEIFDDQFSVERPDGSNFTLKIRSTKLEDSAMYFCASSEEGGAWFVREKLFFGSGTQLSVL.

The V call is TRBV10-3, the J call TRBJ2-2, with 9 positions matching TRBD2. Trimming at V came to 11 bases and at J to 3 bases, leaving 16 bases not matched to a gene. CDR1 and CDR2 from the germline V gene are ENHRY and SYGVKD. CDR3 length: 17 amino acids. For the CDR3, the DNA is TGTGCCGTCCGAGCAGAGGGCGGGGGGGCTTACACCGGGGAGCTGTTTTTT. It codes for CAVRAEGGGAYTGELFF.

Worth noting for this clone: This sample includes further DNA sequences coding for the same CDR3. V and J are TRBV6-1 and TRBJ2-7, with D hard to call. The V gene's germline CDR1 is MNHNS and CDR2 SASEGT. The CDR3 length is 12 residues. V was cut by 3 bases and J by 0 bases, with 3 bases left in between. The CDR3: CASSEYSYEQYF. The CDR3, as DNA: TGTGCCAGCAGTGAGTACTCCTACGAGCAGTACTTC.

The rearrangement uses TRBV25-1 and TRBJ2-5; 11 bases line up with TRBD2. J lost 1 base, V lost 4 bases, and 5 bases had no gene match. The length of the CDR3 is 16 residues. Germline V gives CDR1 MGHDK, CDR2 SYGVNS. CDR3 sequence: CASSAGGLAAQETQYF. The CDR3 nucleotides are TGTGCCAGCAGTGCAGGGGGACTAGCGGCCCAAGAGACCCAGTACTTC.

With respect to this clone: The identical CDR3 is also encoded by other nucleotide sequences in the sample. The chain uses TRBV20-1 and TRBJ2-5; D is ambiguous. V was trimmed by 4 bases and J by 0 bases, leaving 0 bases between them. This CDR3 region has 10 residues. CDR1 and CDR2 (germline): DFQATT, SNEGSKA (reference sequence). CDR3 sequence (DNA): TGCAGTGCTAACCAAGAGACCCAGTACTTC. Amino acids: CSANQETQYF.

This sequence joins TRBV7-2 and TRBJ2-2; tentative D call: TRBD2 (6 bases). Germline V lookup: CDR1 SGHTA, CDR2 FQGNSA. V lost 5 bases and J lost 1, with 14 bases in between. The CDR3 spans 16 residues. DNA of the CDR3: TGTGCCAGCAGCCTGCAGTGGGACTTGAACACCGGGGAGCTGTTTTTT. Residues: CASSLQWDLNTGELFF.

V is TRBV6-1 and J is TRBJ2-1; tentatively, D is TRBD2 (5 bases). The CDR3 has 16 residues. V lost 2 bases and J lost 1, with 12 bases in between. Germline V CDR1 and CDR2: MNHNS, SASEGT. CDR3 DNA sequence: TGTGCCAGCAGTGAAACCAGGCTAGCTTCCTACAATGAGCAGTTCTTC. Translated, it gives CASSETRLASYNEQFF.

The chain has TRBV7-2 and TRBJ2-4, with 9 bases matching TRBD2. The J segment lost 8 bases and the V segment lost 3 bases, leaving 8 bases of the junction unmatched. CDR1 SGHTA and CDR2 FQGNSA come from the germline V gene. The CDR3 has 15 amino acids. The CDR3 nucleotides are TGTGCCAGCAGCTTTGAAAGGGTAGCGGGAGACATTCAGTACTTC. This codes for CASSFERVAGDIQYF.

The DNA of the CDR3 is TGTGCCATCAGTGAAGCAGGGAGCAGCACTGAAGCTTTCTTT. It codes for CAISEAGSSTEAFF. V usage is TRBV10-3 and J usage is TRBJ1-1, with TRBD1 as a possible D gene (5 bases). There are 14 residues in the CDR3. CDR1 and CDR2 (germline): ENHRY, SYGVKD. V was cut by 3 bases and J by 4 bases, with 12 bases left in between.

This chain links TRBV7-9 with TRBJ2-3; 11 nucleotides align to TRBD2. The V gene's germline CDR1 is SEHNR and CDR2 FQNEAQ (reference sequence). The CDR3 loop spans 16 amino acids. V gave up 5 bases and J gave up 4 bases; unmatched junction bases: 8. In nucleotides, the CDR3 is TGTGCCAGCAGCAAACCGGGACTAGCGGTCGCAGATACGCAGTATTTT. Translation gives CASSKPGLAVADTQYF.

The rearrangement links TRBV19 to TRBJ1-5; the match to TRBD1 covers 7 bases. The junction had 6 bases not matched to a gene; V was cut back by 7 bases and J by 0 bases. The CDR3 covers 15 residues. Looked up from germline, CDR1 is LNHDA and CDR2 is SQIVND (reference sequence). CDR3 nucleotide sequence: TGTGCCAGTACCCCGACAGGGTATAGCAATCAGCCCCAGCATTTT. It translates to CASTPTGYSNQPQHF.

For this clone: The same CDR3 can be traced to other DNA sequences in this sample. The chain combines TRBV20-1 with TRBJ2-1, with a weak D call TRBD2 (6 bases). Germline V gene sequence: CDR1 DFQATT, CDR2 SNEGSKA (reference sequence). The CDR3 is 11 amino acids. V was trimmed by 6 bases and J by 7 bases, leaving 10 bases between them. The CDR3 spells CSASSGNEQFF. CDR3 coding DNA: TGCAGTGCCAGTAGCGGTAATGAGCAGTTCTTC.

The V call is TRBV14, the J call TRBJ1-2; D possibly corresponds to TRBD1 (6 bases). This CDR3 is built from 14 residues. The germline gives CDR1 SGHDN, CDR2 FVKESK. V dropped 3 bases and J dropped 3 bases, with 11 bases sitting between them. The CDR3 DNA reads TGTGCCAGCAGCCAGCTACAGGGTCACTATGGCTACACCTTC. As protein: CASSQLQGHYGYTF.

This chain links TRBV12-5 with TRBJ1-2; D gene uncertain. The CDR3 has 15 residues. Germline CDR1 is LGHNT and CDR2 is FRNRAP. The V end lost 3 bases, the J end lost 8 bases, and 19 bases lay between the germline ends. In DNA form, the CDR3 reads TGTGCTAGTGGTTTCGCTGGCCCCGCCGGCAGCGGCTACACCTTC. Translating gives CASGFAGPAGSGYTF.

Of note for this clone: Mismatch with germline at one junction end may stem from a read error. This chain links TRBV30 with TRBJ2-1, with D tentatively TRBD1 (6 bases). The germline gives CDR1 GTSNPN, CDR2 SVGIG (reference sequence). CDR3 length equals 11 residues. The CDR3 region has the DNA TGTGCCTGGAGTCCTAGGGACATACCGGTCTTC. Its translation: CAWSPRDIPVF.

As to this clone: Distinct nucleotide sequences in the sample also encode this CDR3. This chain links TRBV4-3 with TRBJ1-1; 8 nucleotides line up with TRBD1. Trimming took 5 bases from V and 4 from J; bases not matched to a gene: 9. In germline, CDR1 is LGHNA, CDR2 YSLEER. This CDR3 region has 15 residues. The CDR3 loop reads CASSTGGGAGTEAFF. The DNA for the CDR3 is TGCGCCAGCAGCACAGGGGGGGGAGCGGGCACTGAAGCTTTCTTT.

The chain employs TRBV18 and TRBJ2-3; D might be TRBD1 or TRBD2, each matching 5 bases. Trimming took off 3 bases at V and 1 base at J, with 8 bases between the two ends. Germline CDR1 KGHSH, CDR2 LQKENI. The CDR3 is 14 residues long. The CDR3 sequence is CASSPGPRTDTQYF. For the CDR3, the DNA is TGTGCCAGCTCACCGGGACCACGCACAGATACGCAGTATTTT.

A note on this clone: The sample carries other DNA sequences with the same CDR3. The genes are TRBV29-1 and TRBJ2-7; unclear D gene. The length of the CDR3 is 11 residues. The V gene lost 4 bases and the J gene lost 3 bases, with 7 bases spanning the gap. Germline lookup yields CDR1 SQVTM and CDR2 ANQGSEA. CDR3 DNA sequence: TGCAGCGTTGTTTCTAGCTACGAGCAGTACTTC. Protein sequence: CSVVSSYEQYF.

The chain couples TRBV19 to TRBJ2-7; 14 bases are shared with TRBD2. CDR1 is LNHDA and CDR2 is SQIVND in the germline V gene (reference sequence). The CDR3 covers 17 residues. The V gene end was trimmed by 5 bases and the J gene end by 1 base; junction bases not matched to a gene: 7. The CDR3 region is CASSAWTSGGPSYEQYF. The DNA of the CDR3 is TGTGCCAGTAGTGCCTGGACTAGCGGGGGGCCTTCCTACGAGCAGTACTTC.

The chain couples TRBV4-1 to TRBJ2-1; D perhaps matches TRBD1 (6 bases). The CDR3 has 15 amino acids. The V gene's germline CDR1 is MGHRA and CDR2 YSYEKL. Trimming cost V 1 base and J 6 bases, with 13 bases left between them. The CDR3 loop reads CASSQVQGKGNEQFF. DNA for the CDR3: TGCGCCAGCAGCCAAGTTCAGGGGAAAGGCAATGAGCAGTTCTTC.

The chain is built from TRBV25-1 and TRBJ1-2; tentatively, D is TRBD1 (5 bases). This CDR3 contains 11 residues. Trimming left V 10 bases short and J 9 bases short, with 15 bases between. Germline values: CDR1 MGHDK, CDR2 SYGVNS. CDR3 DNA sequence: TGTGCCAACCAGGTGCAGGGAAGCTACACCTTC. Its protein is CANQVQGSYTF.

The J gene is TRBJ2-7, the V gene TRBV4-1, with D hard to call. The CDR3 runs to 13 residues. With 0 bases removed from V and 6 bases from J, the gap between germline ends came to 9 bases. Per the germline V gene, CDR1 is MGHRA and CDR2 is YSYEKL. This chain's CDR3 is CASSQDEWLEQYF. Written as DNA, the CDR3 is TGCGCCAGCAGCCAAGACGAGTGGCTCGAGCAGTACTTC.

V and J are TRBV7-9 and TRBJ2-7; D may be TRBD1 (6 bases). The germline V gene encodes CDR1 SEHNR and CDR2 FQNEAQ (reference sequence). This CDR3 is built from 15 residues. V shed 2 bases and J shed 3 bases, with 14 bases lying between them. CDR3 nucleotide sequence: TGTGCCAGCAGCTTAAAAACAGGGCTCGACTACGAGCAGTACTTC. It specifies CASSLKTGLDYEQYF. Filled out from reference TRBV7-9 and TRBJ2-7, the complete variable domain reads DTGVSQNPRHKITKRGQNVTFRCDPISEHNRLYWYRQTLGQGPEFLTYFQNEAQLEKSRLLSDRFSAERPKGSFSTLEIQRTEQGDSAMYLCASSLKTGLDYEQYFGPGTRLTVT.

This chain links TRBV2 with TRBJ2-7; possible D gene TRBD2, 5 bases. Trimming stripped 8 bases from V and 3 bases from J, with 11 bases between. Germline V CDR1 and CDR2: SNHLY, FYNNEI. The CDR3 has 12 amino acids. This CDR3 reads CASDSGSYEQYF. The DNA for the CDR3 is TGTGCCAGCGACTCGGGGAGCTACGAGCAGTACTTC.

This clone has just one count. The chain links TRBV10-3 to TRBJ2-7, with TRBD2 matching over 7 bases. The germline gives CDR1 ENHRY, CDR2 SYGVKD. J was trimmed by 6 bases and V by 1 base; bases with no gene match: 6. CDR3 size: 14 residues. The CDR3 DNA reads TGTGCCATCAGTGAGTTAACTAGCGCTGTCGAGCAGTACTTC. Translated, it gives CAISELTSAVEQYF.

The gene calls are TRBV9 and TRBJ2-3, with 8 positions matching TRBD2. Germline V gene sequence: CDR1 SGDLS, CDR2 YYNGEE. The CDR3 is 16 amino acids. V trimming: 0 bases; J trimming: 2 bases; junction bases outside the gene matches: 5. DNA of the CDR3: TGTGCCAGCAGCGTAGGAGTAGCGGGGTTCACAGATACGCAGTATTTT. Its protein is CASSVGVAGFTDTQYF.

The chain has TRBV7-9 and TRBJ1-3; unclear D gene. Germline V gives CDR1 SEHNR, CDR2 FQNEAQ (reference sequence). The V gene lost 0 bases and the J gene lost 4 bases, with 7 bases spanning the gap. This CDR3 comprises 14 residues. Written as DNA, the CDR3 is TGTGCCAGCAGCTTAGCGTCCCAGGGAAACACCATATATTTT. Translating it yields CASSLASQGNTIYF. The whole variable domain, remainder taken from reference TRBV7-9 and TRBJ1-3, is DTGVSQNPRHKITKRGQNVTFRCDPISEHNRLYWYRQTLGQGPEFLTYFQNEAQLEKSRLLSDRFSAERPKGSFSTLEIQRTEQGDSAMYLCASSLASQGNTIYFGEGSWLTVV.

The rearrangement uses TRBV2 and TRBJ2-3, with TRBD2 matching over 13 bases. The CDR3 is 18 amino acids. After removal of 6 bases from V and 6 bases from J, the junction contained 15 bases not matched to a gene. In germline, CDR1 is SNHLY, CDR2 FYNNEI. The CDR3 DNA follows: TGTGCCAGCAGAGAGACTAGCGGGGGGCCTCAAACGGCGGATACGCAGTATTTT. This gives the protein CASRETSGGPQTADTQYF.

Turning to this clone: This sample includes further DNA sequences coding for the same CDR3. This chain joins TRBV18 and TRBJ2-3, with D maybe TRBD1 (6 bases). Germline V CDR1 and CDR2: KGHSH, LQKENI. V lost 2 bases to trimming and J lost 3 bases, with 12 bases between them. The CDR3 is 15 amino acids. Written as DNA, the CDR3 is TGTGCCAGCTCACCATTGACAGGAGGAACAGATACGCAGTATTTT. This gives the protein CASSPLTGGTDTQYF. The full variable domain, completed using reference TRBV18 and TRBJ2-3, is NAGVMQNPRHLVRRRGQEARLRCSPMKGHSHVYWYRQLPEEGLKFMVYLQKENIIDESGMPKERFSAEFPKEGPSILRIQQVVRGDSAAYFCASSPLTGGTDTQYFGPGTRLTVL.

V is TRBV19 and J is TRBJ2-1; no definite D call. The CDR3 totals 15 residues. The V gene's germline CDR1 is LNHDA and CDR2 SQIVND (reference sequence). V was cut by 3 bases and J by 2 bases, with 11 bases left in between. CDR3 coding DNA: TGTGCCAGTAGTATGGAGAACCGGCCCTACAATGAGCAGTTCTTC. Amino acids: CASSMENRPYNEQFF.